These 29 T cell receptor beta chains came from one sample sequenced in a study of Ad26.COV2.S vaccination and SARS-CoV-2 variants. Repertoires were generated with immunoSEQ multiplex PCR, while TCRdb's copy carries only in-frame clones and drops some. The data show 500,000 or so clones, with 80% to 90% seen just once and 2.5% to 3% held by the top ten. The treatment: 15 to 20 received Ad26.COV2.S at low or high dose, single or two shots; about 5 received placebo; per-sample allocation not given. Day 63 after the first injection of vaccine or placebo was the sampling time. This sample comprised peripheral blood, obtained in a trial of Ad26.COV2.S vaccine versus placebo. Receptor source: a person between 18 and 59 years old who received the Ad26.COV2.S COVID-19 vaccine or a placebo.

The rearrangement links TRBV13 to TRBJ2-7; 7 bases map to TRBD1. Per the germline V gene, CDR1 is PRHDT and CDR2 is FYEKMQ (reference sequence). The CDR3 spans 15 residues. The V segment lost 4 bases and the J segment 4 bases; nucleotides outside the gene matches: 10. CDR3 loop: CASSSSDRAGYEQYV. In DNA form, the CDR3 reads TGTGCCAGCAGCTCCTCCGACAGGGCTGGGTACGAGCAGTACGTC.

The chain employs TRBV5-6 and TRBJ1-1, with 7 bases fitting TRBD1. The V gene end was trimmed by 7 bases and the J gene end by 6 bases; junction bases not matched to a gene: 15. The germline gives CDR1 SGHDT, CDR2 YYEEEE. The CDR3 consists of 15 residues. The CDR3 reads CASSQGGGHVAEAFF. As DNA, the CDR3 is TGTGCCAGCTCCCAGGGGGGGGGACATGTCGCTGAAGCTTTCTTT.

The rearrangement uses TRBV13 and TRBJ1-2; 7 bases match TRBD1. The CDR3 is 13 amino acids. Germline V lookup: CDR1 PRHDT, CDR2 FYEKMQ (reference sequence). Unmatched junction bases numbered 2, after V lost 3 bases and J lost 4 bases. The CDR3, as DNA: TGTGCCAGCAGCTTTGGACAGGCCTATGGCTACACCTTC. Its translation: CASSFGQAYGYTF.

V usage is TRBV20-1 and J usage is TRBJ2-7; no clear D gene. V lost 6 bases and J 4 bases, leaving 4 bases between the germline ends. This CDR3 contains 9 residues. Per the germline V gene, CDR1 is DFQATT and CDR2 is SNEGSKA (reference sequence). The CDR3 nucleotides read TGCAGTGCCAGTTACGAGCAGTACTTC. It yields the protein CSASYEQYF.

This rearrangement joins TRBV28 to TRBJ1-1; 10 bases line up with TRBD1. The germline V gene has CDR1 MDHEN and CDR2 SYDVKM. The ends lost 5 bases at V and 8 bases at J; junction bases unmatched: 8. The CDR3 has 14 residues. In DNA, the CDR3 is TGTGCCAGCAGTCTGACAGGGGGCGATCAAGAAGCTTTCTTT. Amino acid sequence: CASSLTGGDQEAFF.

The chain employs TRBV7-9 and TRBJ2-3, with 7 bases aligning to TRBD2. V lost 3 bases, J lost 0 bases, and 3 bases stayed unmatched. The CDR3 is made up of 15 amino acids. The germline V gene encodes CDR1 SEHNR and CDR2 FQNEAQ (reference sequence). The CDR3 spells CASSFGEGSTDTQYF. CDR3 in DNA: TGTGCCAGCAGCTTTGGGGAGGGGAGCACAGATACGCAGTATTTT.

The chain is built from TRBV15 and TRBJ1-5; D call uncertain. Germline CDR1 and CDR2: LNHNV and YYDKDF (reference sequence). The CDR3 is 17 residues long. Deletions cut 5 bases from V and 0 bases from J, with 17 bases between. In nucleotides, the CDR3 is TGTGCCACCAGCTCGCGATCGGGGATTTCTAGCAATCAGCCCCAGCATTTT. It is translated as CATSSRSGISSNQPQHF.

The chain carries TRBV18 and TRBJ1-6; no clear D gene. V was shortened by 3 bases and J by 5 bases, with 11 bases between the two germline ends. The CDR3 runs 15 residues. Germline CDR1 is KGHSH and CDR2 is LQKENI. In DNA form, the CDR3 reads TGTGCCAGCTCACCGCGCAGTTTGAATAATTCACCCCTCCACTTT. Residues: CASSPRSLNNSPLHF.

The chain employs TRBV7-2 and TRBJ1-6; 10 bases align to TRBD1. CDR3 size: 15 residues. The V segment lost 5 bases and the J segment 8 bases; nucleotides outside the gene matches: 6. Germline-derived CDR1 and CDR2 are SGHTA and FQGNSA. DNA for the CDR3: TGTGCCAGCAGCACACGACAGGGGGCGGATTCACCCCTCCACTTT. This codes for CASSTRQGADSPLHF.

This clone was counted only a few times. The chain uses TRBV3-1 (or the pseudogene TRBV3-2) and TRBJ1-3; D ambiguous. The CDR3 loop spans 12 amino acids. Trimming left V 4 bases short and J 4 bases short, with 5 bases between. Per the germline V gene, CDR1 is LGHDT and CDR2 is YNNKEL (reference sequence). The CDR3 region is CASSLQGNTIYF. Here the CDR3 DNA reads TGTGCCAGCAGCCTCCAAGGAAACACCATATATTTT.

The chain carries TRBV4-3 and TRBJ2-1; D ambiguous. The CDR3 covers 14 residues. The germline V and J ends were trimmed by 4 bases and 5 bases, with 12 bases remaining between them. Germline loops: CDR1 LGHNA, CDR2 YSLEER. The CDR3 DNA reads TGCGCCAGCAGCCCCCAGGCAAATCACAATGAGCAGTTCTTC. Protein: CASSPQANHNEQFF.

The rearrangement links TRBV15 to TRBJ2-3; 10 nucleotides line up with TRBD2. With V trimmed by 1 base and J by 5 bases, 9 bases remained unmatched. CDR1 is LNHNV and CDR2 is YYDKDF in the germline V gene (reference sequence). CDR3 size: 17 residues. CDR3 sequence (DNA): TGTGCCACCAGCAGAGTCCCTAGCGGGAGCTCCGGAGATACGCAGTATTTT. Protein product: CATSRVPSGSSGDTQYF.

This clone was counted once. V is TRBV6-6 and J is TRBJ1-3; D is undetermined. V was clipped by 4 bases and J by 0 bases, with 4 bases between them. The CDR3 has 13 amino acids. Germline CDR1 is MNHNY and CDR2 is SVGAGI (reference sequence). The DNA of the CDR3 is TGTGCCAGCAGTTCCTCCTCTGGAAACACCATATATTTT. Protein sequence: CASSSSSGNTIYF.

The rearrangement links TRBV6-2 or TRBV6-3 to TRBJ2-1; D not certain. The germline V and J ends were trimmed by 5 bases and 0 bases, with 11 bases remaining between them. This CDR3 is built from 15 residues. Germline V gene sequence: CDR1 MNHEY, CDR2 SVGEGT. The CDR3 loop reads CASSPFSYSYNEQFF. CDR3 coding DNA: TGTGCCAGCAGTCCCTTTTCGTACTCCTACAATGAGCAGTTCTTC.

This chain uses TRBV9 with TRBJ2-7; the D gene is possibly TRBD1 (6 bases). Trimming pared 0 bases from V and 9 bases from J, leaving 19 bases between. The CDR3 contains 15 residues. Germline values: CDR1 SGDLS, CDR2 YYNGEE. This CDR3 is CASSVEQGQATAQYF. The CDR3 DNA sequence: TGTGCCAGCAGCGTAGAGCAGGGGCAGGCTACGGCGCAGTACTTC.

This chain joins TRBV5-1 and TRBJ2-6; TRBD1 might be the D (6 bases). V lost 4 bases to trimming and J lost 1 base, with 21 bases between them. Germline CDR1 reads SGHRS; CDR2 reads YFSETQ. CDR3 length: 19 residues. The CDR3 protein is CASSRRTGPTVSGANVLTF. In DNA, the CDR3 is TGCGCCAGCAGCCGTCGAACAGGGCCGACCGTATCTGGGGCCAACGTCCTGACTTTC.

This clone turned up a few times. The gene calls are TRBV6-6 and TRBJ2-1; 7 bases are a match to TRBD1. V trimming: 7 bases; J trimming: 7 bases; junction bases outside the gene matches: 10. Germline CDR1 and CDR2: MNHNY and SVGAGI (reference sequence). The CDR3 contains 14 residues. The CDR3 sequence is CASTRQGIMNEQFF. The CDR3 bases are TGTGCCAGCACCCGACAGGGTATTATGAATGAGCAGTTCTTC.

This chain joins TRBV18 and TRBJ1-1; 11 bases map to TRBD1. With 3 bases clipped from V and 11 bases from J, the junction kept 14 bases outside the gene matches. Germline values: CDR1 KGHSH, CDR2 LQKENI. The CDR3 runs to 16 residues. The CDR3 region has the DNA TGTGCCAGCTCACCGACCATTGGGACAGGGGGTTGGTGGGCTTTCTTT. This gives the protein CASSPTIGTGGWWAFF.

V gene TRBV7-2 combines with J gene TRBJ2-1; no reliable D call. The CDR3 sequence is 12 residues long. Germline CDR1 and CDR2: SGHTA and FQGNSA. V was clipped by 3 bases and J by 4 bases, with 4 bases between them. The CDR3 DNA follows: TGTGCCAGCAGCTTTACTTACAATGAGCAGTTCTTC. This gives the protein CASSFTYNEQFF. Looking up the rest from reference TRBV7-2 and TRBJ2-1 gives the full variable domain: GAGVSQSPSNKVTEKGKDVELRCDPISGHTALYWYRQSLGQGLEFLIYFQGNSAPDKSGLPSDRFSAERTGGSVSTLTIQRTQQEDSAVYLCASSFTYNEQFFGPGTRLTVL.

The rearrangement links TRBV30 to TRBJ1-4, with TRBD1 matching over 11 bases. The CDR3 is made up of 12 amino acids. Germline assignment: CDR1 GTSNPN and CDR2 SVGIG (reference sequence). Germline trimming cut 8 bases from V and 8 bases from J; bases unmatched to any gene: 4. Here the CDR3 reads CAGDRGKEKLFF. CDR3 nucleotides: TGTGCCGGGGACAGGGGGAAAGAAAAACTGTTTTTT.

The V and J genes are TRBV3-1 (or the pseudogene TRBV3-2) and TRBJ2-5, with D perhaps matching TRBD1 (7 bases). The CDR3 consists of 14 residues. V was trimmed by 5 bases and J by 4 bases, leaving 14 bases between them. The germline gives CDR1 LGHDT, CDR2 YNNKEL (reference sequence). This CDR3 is CASSYPGGRETQYF. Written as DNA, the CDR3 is TGTGCCAGCAGCTATCCAGGGGGGAGAGAGACCCAGTACTTC.

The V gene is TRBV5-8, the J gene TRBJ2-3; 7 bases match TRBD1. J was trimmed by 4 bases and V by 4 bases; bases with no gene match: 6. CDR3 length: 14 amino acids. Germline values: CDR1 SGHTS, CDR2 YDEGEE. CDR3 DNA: TGTGCCAGCAGCCCGGGACAGTTGGCAGATACGCAGTATTTT. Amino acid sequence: CASSPGQLADTQYF.

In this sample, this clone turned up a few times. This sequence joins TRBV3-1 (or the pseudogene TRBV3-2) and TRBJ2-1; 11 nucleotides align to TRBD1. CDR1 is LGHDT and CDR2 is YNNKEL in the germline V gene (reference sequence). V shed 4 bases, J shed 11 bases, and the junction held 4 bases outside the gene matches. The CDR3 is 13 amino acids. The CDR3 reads CASSRGTGGKQFF. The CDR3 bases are TGTGCCAGCAGCCGCGGGACAGGGGGGAAGCAGTTCTTC.

CDR3 DNA: TGCGCCAGCAGCCCGGACAGGGGAACCGGGGAGCTGTTTTTT. Amino acid sequence: CASSPDRGTGELFF. V gene TRBV5-1 combines with J gene TRBJ2-2, with TRBD1 identical over 9 bases. CDR3 size: 14 residues. From germline, CDR1 is SGHRS and CDR2 YFSETQ. V lost 4 bases, J lost 5 bases, and 3 bases stayed unmatched.

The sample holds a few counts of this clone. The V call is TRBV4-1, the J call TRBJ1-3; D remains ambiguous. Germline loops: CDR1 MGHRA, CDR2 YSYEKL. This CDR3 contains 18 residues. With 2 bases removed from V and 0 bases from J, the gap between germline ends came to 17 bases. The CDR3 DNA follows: TGCGCCAGCAGCCAATTTGTCTTTCGGCTTTCCTCTGGAAACACCATATATTTT. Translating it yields CASSQFVFRLSSGNTIYF.

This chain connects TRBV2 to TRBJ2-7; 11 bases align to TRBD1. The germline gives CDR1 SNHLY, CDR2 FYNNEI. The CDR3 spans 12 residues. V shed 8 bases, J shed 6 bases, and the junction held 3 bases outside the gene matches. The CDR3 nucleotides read TGTGCCAGCCAGGACAGGGGGCCCGAGCAGTACGTC. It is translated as CASQDRGPEQYV.

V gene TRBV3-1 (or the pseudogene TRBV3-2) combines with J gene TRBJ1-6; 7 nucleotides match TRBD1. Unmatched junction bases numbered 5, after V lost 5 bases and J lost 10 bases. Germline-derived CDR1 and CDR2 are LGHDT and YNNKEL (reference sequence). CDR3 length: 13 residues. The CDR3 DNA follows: TGTGCCAGCAGCGACAGGGACCGGTCACCCCTCCACTTT. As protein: CASSDRDRSPLHF.

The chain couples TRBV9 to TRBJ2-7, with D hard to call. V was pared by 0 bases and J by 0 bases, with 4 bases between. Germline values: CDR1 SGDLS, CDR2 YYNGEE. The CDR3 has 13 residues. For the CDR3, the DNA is TGTGCCAGCAGCGTAGGCAGCTCCTACGAGCAGTACGTC. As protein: CASSVGSSYEQYV.

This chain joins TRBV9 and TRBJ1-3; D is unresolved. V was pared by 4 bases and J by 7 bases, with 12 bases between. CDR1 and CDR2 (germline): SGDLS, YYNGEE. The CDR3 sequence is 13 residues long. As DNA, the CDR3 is TGTGCCAGCAGCCCCAGAGCGCGGAACACCATATATTTT. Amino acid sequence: CASSPRARNTIYF.